The 31 T cell receptor beta chains in this list originate from one sample, sequenced in a study of T-cell reconstitution after alpha-beta-depleted transplantation in children. During its preparation, the TCRbeta library received unique molecular identifiers. TCRdb re-called the PCR reads through MiXCR, storing one row per CDR3 protein. The sample lists about 97,000 distinct CDR3 sequences; around 7.8% were seen once. The sample was PBMCs, taken before TCRalphabeta/CD19-depleted stem cell transplant. The receptors were gathered from a boy under 10 years old with acute lymphoblastic leukemia, due to receive a stem cell transplant.

V is TRBV7-2 and J is TRBJ1-4; D is unresolved. CDR1 and CDR2 from the germline V gene are SGHTA and FQGNSA. Trimming removed 3 bases at V and 8 bases at J, with 10 bases between. This CDR3 spans 13 amino acids. CDR3 amino acids: CASSLSVWEKLFF. CDR3 coding DNA: TGTGCCAGCAGCTTGTCGGTGTGGGAAAAACTGTTTTTT.

J is TRBJ1-2 and V is TRBV25-1; D perhaps matches TRBD1 (5 bases). CDR1 and CDR2 from the germline V gene are MGHDK and SYGVNS. The CDR3 spans 14 residues. V was clipped by 6 bases and J by 4 bases, with 15 bases between them. In DNA form, the CDR3 reads TGTGCCAGCAGCCCCTTAGGCAGGGCCTATGGCTACACCTTC. Its translation: CASSPLGRAYGYTF.

This clonotype was detected many times. The chain uses TRBV20-1 and TRBJ2-1, with D maybe TRBD1 (5 bases). Germline V gene lookup returns CDR1 DFQATT and CDR2 SNEGSKA (reference sequence). This CDR3 has 12 residues. Trimming took off 5 bases at V and 7 bases at J, with 12 bases between the two ends. CDR3: CSASPQGNEQFF. The CDR3 DNA reads TGCAGTGCTTCCCCTCAGGGAAATGAGCAGTTCTTC.

This clonotype was seen ten or more times. The gene calls are TRBV3-1 and TRBJ2-1, with 7 nucleotides matching TRBD2. V lost 1 base to trimming and J lost 9 bases; unmatched junction nucleotides: 3. This CDR3 has 13 amino acids. Germline V gene sequence: CDR1 LGHDT, CDR2 YNNKEL (reference sequence). The CDR3 sequence: CASSQVREGEQFF. The CDR3 DNA reads as TGTGCCAGCAGCCAAGTTAGGGAGGGTGAGCAGTTCTTC.

This clonotype occurred many times. The V and J genes are TRBV7-2 and TRBJ2-1; 15 nucleotides agree with TRBD2. V shed 9 bases and J 7 bases; nucleotides not matched to a gene: 4. This CDR3 is 14 amino acids long. Germline CDR1 and CDR2: SGHTA and FQGNSA. CDR3 amino acids: CASGLAGGRNEQFF. The CDR3, as DNA: TGTGCCAGTGGACTAGCGGGGGGGCGGAATGAGCAGTTCTTC.

Many counts were recorded for this clonotype. This chain joins TRBV7-9 and TRBJ1-2; D uncertain. This CDR3 has 12 amino acids. Trimming shortened V by 5 bases and J by 6 bases, and 10 bases separated the two germline ends. Germline V lookup: CDR1 SEHNR, CDR2 FQNEAQ (reference sequence). CDR3 DNA sequence: TGTGCCAGCAGCCCTCGAGCGGATGGCTACACCTTC. Its protein is CASSPRADGYTF.

Ten or more counts support this clonotype. The chain carries TRBV14 and TRBJ2-3; 7 bases agree with TRBD1. The ends lost 4 bases at V and 4 bases at J; junction bases unmatched: 8. The CDR3 loop spans 15 amino acids. Germline-derived CDR1 and CDR2 are SGHDN and FVKESK. CDR3 nucleotides: TGTGCCAGCAGCCTTCCGACAGGGAGACCAGATACGCAGTATTTT. It codes for CASSLPTGRPDTQYF.

This clonotype was seen repeatedly, ten times or more. The CDR3: CASSSPGTRNTGELFF. The CDR3 DNA is TGTGCCAGCAGTTCGCCCGGGACAAGAAACACCGGGGAGCTGTTTTTT. The chain carries TRBV6-5 and TRBJ2-2, with D perhaps TRBD1 (6 bases). Deletions cut 4 bases from V and 2 bases from J, with 14 bases between. The length of the CDR3 is 16 residues. Germline assignment: CDR1 MNHEY and CDR2 SVGAGI.

In this sample, this clonotype turned up a few times. This rearrangement joins TRBV7-6 to TRBJ1-3; D is ambiguous. Germline lookup yields CDR1 SGHVS and CDR2 FNYEAQ. The CDR3 is 14 amino acids. The V gene lost 3 bases and the J gene lost 0 bases, with 6 bases spanning the gap. The DNA of the CDR3 is TGTGCCAGCAGCTTTGGCTACTCTGGAAACACCATATATTTT. This translates into CASSFGYSGNTIYF.

This clonotype has a handful of counts. The CDR3 DNA follows: TGTGCCAGCACCGACTCTCGGGGTGCGTACAATGAGCAGTTCTTC. It yields the protein CASTDSRGAYNEQFF. V is TRBV11-1 and J is TRBJ2-1; D might be TRBD2 (5 bases). V gave up 7 bases and J gave up 4 bases, with 17 bases separating them. Per the germline V gene, CDR1 is SGHAT and CDR2 is FQDESV (reference sequence). CDR3 length: 15 amino acids.

The CDR3 protein is CASSDPRHRGRSYNEQFF. In nucleotides, the CDR3 is TGTGCCAGCAGTGACCCCAGACACAGGGGGCGATCGTACAATGAGCAGTTCTTC. The chain employs TRBV6-1 and TRBJ2-1, with 9 bases matching TRBD1. V was clipped by 3 bases and J by 4 bases; unmatched bases: 13. CDR1 and CDR2 from the germline V gene are MNHNS and SASEGT. The CDR3 runs 18 residues.

This clonotype was detected ten times or more. The chain couples TRBV5-1 to TRBJ2-7; no reliable D call. With 0 bases removed from V and 3 bases from J, the gap between germline ends came to 7 bases. CDR3 length: 13 residues. In germline, CDR1 is SGHRS, CDR2 YFSETQ. Written as DNA, the CDR3 is TGCGCCAGCAGCTTGGGACGGGTCTACGAGCAGTACTTC. It is translated as CASSLGRVYEQYF.

There are many counts of this clonotype. Here the CDR3 reads CATDDEQSEQYF. The CDR3 DNA follows: TGTGCCACGGATGACGAGCAGTCCGAGCAGTACTTC. The chain links TRBV10-3 to TRBJ2-7; no reliable D call. Trimming stripped 10 bases from V and 6 bases from J, with 16 bases between. Germline V CDR1 and CDR2: ENHRY, SYGVKD. This CDR3 has 12 residues.

This clonotype came up many times. The rearrangement joins TRBV7-6 to TRBJ2-3; the D is unclear. V gave up 4 bases and J gave up 2 bases, with 10 bases separating them. Germline assignment: CDR1 SGHVS and CDR2 FNYEAQ. This CDR3 is built from 14 residues. In DNA form, the CDR3 reads TGTGCCAGCAGCTGGCTAGGGAACACAGATACGCAGTATTTT. This sequence encodes CASSWLGNTDTQYF.

There are many counts of this clonotype. An end of the junction differs from the germline gene, which may be a read error. This chain links TRBV12-3 or TRBV12-4 with TRBJ1-3; possible D gene TRBD1, 6 bases. CDR3 length: 12 amino acids. CDR3 in amino acids: CAGRGSGNTIYF. The CDR3 coding sequence is TGTGCCGGCAGGGGATCTGGAAACACCATATATTTT.

The chain recombines TRBV4-2 with TRBJ1-1, with D unresolved. The V end lost 0 bases, the J end lost 1 base, and 12 bases lay between the germline ends. CDR1 is LGHNA, CDR2 YNFKEQ, per germline. The CDR3 totals 16 residues. The DNA of the CDR3 is TGTGCCAGCAGCCAAGATCCAGGCAGAAAGAACACTGAAGCTTTCTTT. Amino acids: CASSQDPGRKNTEAFF.

This clonotype was counted a few times. The chain has TRBV29-1 and TRBJ1-3; the D gene is possibly TRBD1 (6 bases). The CDR3 is made up of 16 amino acids. Germline-derived CDR1 and CDR2 are SQVTM and ANQGSEA. V lost 0 bases and J lost 0, with 12 bases in between. CDR3 DNA: TGCAGCGTTGAAGACCCGACAGGTCCCTCTGGAAACACCATATATTTT. Translating it yields CSVEDPTGPSGNTIYF.

This clonotype appeared many times. The chain links TRBV5-6 to TRBJ2-7; 7 bases are shared with TRBD2. Germline CDR1 and CDR2: SGHDT and YYEEEE. CDR3 length: 13 amino acids. With 4 bases clipped from V and 6 bases from J, the junction kept 7 bases outside the gene matches. In DNA form, the CDR3 reads TGTGCCAGCAGCCCGGGGAGGGGTATCGAGCAGTACTTC. Translated, it gives CASSPGRGIEQYF. Complete variable domain (other parts from reference TRBV5-6 and TRBJ2-7): DAGVTQSPTHLIKTRGQQVTLRCSPKSGHDTVSWYQQALGQGPQFIFQYYEEEERQRGNFPDRFSGHQFPNYSSELNVNALLLGDSALYLCASSPGRGIEQYFGPGTRLTVT.

Many counts were recorded for this clonotype. V gene TRBV6-6 combines with J gene TRBJ2-5; no clear D. Germline V gene lookup returns CDR1 MNHNY and CDR2 SVGAGI (reference sequence). The CDR3 has 12 residues. The V end lost 4 bases, the J end lost 5 bases, and 8 bases lay between the germline ends. In DNA, the CDR3 is TGTGCCAGCAGTTTCATCAGCGAGACCCAGTACTTC. This translates into CASSFISETQYF.

This clonotype was seen many times. The chain is built from TRBV20-1 and TRBJ1-4; no reliable D call. Germline V lookup: CDR1 DFQATT, CDR2 SNEGSKA (reference sequence). The CDR3 extends over 13 amino acids. V lost 7 bases to trimming and J lost 0 bases, with 9 bases between them. The CDR3 nucleotides are TGCAGTGTTGAGACACCAACTAATGAAAAACTGTTTTTT. Protein: CSVETPTNEKLFF.

The rearrangement joins TRBV7-9 to TRBJ2-5; TRBD1 matches 7 bases. The length of the CDR3 is 15 residues. The ends lost 5 bases at V and 1 base at J; junction bases unmatched: 7. The V gene's germline CDR1 is SEHNR and CDR2 FQNEAQ (reference sequence). CDR3 in DNA: TGTGCCAGCAGCCTCGGGACAGAGACCCAAGAGACCCAGTACTTC. It translates to CASSLGTETQETQYF. Complete variable domain (other parts from reference TRBV7-9 and TRBJ2-5): DTGVSQNPRHKITKRGQNVTFRCDPISEHNRLYWYRQTLGQGPEFLTYFQNEAQLEKSRLLSDRFSAERPKGSFSTLEIQRTEQGDSAMYLCASSLGTETQETQYFGPGTRLLVL.

This clonotype was counted at least ten times. The genes are TRBV6-2 or TRBV6-3 and TRBJ2-5; 8 positions agree with TRBD2. Germline CDR1 is MNHEY and CDR2 is SVGEGT. The junction had 10 bases not matched to a gene; V was cut back by 5 bases and J by 5 bases. This CDR3 spans 15 amino acids. CDR3 amino acids: CASSLARGGVETQYF. CDR3 DNA: TGTGCCAGCAGTCTAGCCCGGGGGGGCGTGGAGACCCAGTACTTC.

With regard to this clonotype: Its ends do not fully match the called genes, so a read error is possible. This chain joins TRBV4-1 and TRBJ2-7; D might be TRBD1 (6 bases). The germline V gene has CDR1 MGHRA and CDR2 YSYEKL. This CDR3 has 16 amino acids. CDR3 sequence (DNA): TGCGCCAGCAGTTACACATCCGGGACACCTTCCTACGAGCATTACTTC. Protein: CASSYTSGTPSYEHYF.

The chain employs TRBV9 and TRBJ2-5, with D hard to call. The V gene's germline CDR1 is SGDLS and CDR2 YYNGEE. The CDR3 contains 15 residues. V gave up 2 bases and J gave up 1 base, with 12 bases separating them. The CDR3 coding sequence is TGTGCCAGCAGCGTTGCCTCTTTCACCCAAGAGACCCAGTACTTC. This sequence encodes CASSVASFTQETQYF.

CDR3 nucleotide sequence: TGTGCCAGTCGGCAGGGAGGTACCTACGAGCAGTACTTC. This translates into CASRQGGTYEQYF. This sequence joins TRBV19 and TRBJ2-7, with D possibly TRBD2 on 6 matching bases. Trimming removed 8 bases at V and 2 bases at J, with 13 bases between. Germline CDR1 reads LNHDA; CDR2 reads SQIVND (reference sequence). The CDR3 runs 13 residues.

This clonotype was recorded many times. The J gene is TRBJ1-1, the V gene TRBV9, with 9 bases identical to TRBD1. CDR1 is SGDLS and CDR2 is YYNGEE in the germline V gene. V shed 4 bases and J 5 bases; nucleotides not matched to a gene: 9. The CDR3 has 15 residues. The DNA for the CDR3 is TGTGCCAGCAGCTCCAGGACCGGGACAGGGACTGAAGCTTTCTTT. It specifies CASSSRTGTGTEAFF.

This clonotype turned up a few times. The rearrangement uses TRBV4-2 and TRBJ2-3; TRBD2 matches at 9 bases. V shed 0 bases, J shed 5 bases, and the junction held 6 bases outside the gene matches. Germline CDR1 and CDR2: LGHNA and YNFKEQ. This CDR3 is 16 amino acids long. CDR3 residues: CASSQEGGGAGDTQYF. CDR3 nucleotides: TGTGCCAGCAGCCAAGAGGGCGGGGGGGCTGGAGATACGCAGTATTTT.

This clonotype has a count of ten or more. This chain joins TRBV9 and TRBJ2-2; 8 positions agree with TRBD2. Germline V lookup: CDR1 SGDLS, CDR2 YYNGEE. The CDR3 is 15 residues long. Trimming at V came to 0 bases and at J to 3 bases, leaving 1 base not matched to a gene. The CDR3 protein is CASSVAGGHTGELFF. The CDR3 nucleotides are TGTGCCAGCAGCGTAGCGGGGGGGCACACCGGGGAGCTGTTTTTT.

This clonotype has at least ten counts. This chain links TRBV25-1 with TRBJ2-5, with D tentatively TRBD1 (6 bases). V shed 2 bases and J shed 5 bases, with 15 bases lying between them. CDR1 and CDR2 (germline): MGHDK, SYGVNS. The CDR3 is made up of 15 amino acids. The CDR3 is CASSEVGGGGETQYF. The DNA of the CDR3 is TGTGCCAGCAGTGAAGTAGGGGGTGGCGGGGAGACCCAGTACTTC.

The V and J genes are TRBV2 and TRBJ2-3; 8 bases are shared with TRBD2. Trimming took 3 bases from V and 3 from J; bases not matched to a gene: 8. CDR3 length: 16 residues. Germline-derived CDR1 and CDR2 are SNHLY and FYNNEI. CDR3 loop: CASSDEAGVPTDTQYF. DNA for the CDR3: TGTGCCAGCAGTGATGAAGCGGGGGTTCCGACAGATACGCAGTATTTT.

There are a few counts of this clonotype. The chain uses TRBV20-1 and TRBJ2-1, with D tentatively TRBD1 (6 bases). Germline assignment: CDR1 DFQATT and CDR2 SNEGSKA (reference sequence). Trimming removed 4 bases from V and 13 bases from J, with 11 bases in between. The CDR3 runs to 10 residues. CDR3 bases: TGCAGTGCTATGAGGGGGTTTCAGTTCTTC. It is translated as CSAMRGFQFF.